At least ten counts were recorded for the clone carrying this T cell receptor (beta chain). Patients chosen for sequencing had CD8+CD57+ cells that had expanded, as shown by flow cytometry. Genomic DNA constituted the template upon which TCR beta VDJ and CDR3 profiling was performed. TCRdb re-called the reads with MiXCR, one entry per CDR3 protein. The sample lists roughly 260,000 distinct CDR3 sequences, approximately 50% seen once, with 6.5% to 10% in the top ten. These data belong to a study of CD8+CD57+ T cells in acquired aplastic anemia. Sequenced material: sorted CD4+, CD8+, or CD8+CD57+ T cells (not recorded which) from PBMCs. This TCR derives from a human donor with aplastic anemia.

The CDR3 is CATSDSNTEAFF. The CDR3, as DNA: TGTGCCACCAGTGATTCGAACACTGAAGCTTTCTTT. This chain connects TRBV24-1 to TRBJ1-1; D is unclear. Germline CDR1 is KGHDR and CDR2 is SFDVKD. V was cut by 2 bases and J by 1 base, with 1 base left in between. The CDR3 sequence is 12 residues long.